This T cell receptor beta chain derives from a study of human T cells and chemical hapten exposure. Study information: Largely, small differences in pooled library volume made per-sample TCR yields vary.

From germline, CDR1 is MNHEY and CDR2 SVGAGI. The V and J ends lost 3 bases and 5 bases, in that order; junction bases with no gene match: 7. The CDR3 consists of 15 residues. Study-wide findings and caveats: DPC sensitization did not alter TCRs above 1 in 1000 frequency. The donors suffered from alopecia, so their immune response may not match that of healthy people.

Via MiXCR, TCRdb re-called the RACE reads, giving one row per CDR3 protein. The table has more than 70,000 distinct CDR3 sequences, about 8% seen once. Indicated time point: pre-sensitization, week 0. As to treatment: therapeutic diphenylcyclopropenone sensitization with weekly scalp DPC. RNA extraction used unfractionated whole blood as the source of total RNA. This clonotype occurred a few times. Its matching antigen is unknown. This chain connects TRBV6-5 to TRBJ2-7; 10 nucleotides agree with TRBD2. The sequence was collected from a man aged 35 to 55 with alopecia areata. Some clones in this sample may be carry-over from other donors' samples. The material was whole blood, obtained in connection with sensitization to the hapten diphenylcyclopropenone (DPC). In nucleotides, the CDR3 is TGTGCCAGCAGTTATCGAGCGGGAGGGCCCAACGAGCAGTACTTC. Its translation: CASSYRAGGPNEQYF.